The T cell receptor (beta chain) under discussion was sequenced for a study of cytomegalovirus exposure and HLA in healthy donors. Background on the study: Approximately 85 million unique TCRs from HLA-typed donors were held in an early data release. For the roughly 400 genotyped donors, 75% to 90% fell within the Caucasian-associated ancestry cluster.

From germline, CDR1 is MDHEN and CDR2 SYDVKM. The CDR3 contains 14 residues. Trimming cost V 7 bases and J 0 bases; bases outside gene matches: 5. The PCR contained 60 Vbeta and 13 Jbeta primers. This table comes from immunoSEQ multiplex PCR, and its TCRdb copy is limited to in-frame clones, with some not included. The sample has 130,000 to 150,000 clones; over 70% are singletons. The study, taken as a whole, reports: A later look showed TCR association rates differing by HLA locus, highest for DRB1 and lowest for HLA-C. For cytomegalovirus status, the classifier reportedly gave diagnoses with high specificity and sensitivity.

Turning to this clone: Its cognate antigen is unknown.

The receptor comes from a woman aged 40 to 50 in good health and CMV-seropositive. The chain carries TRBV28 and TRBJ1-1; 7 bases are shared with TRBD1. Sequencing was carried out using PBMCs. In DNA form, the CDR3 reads TGTGCCAGCATGAGGGGACAGCTGAACACTGAAGCTTTCTTT. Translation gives CASMRGQLNTEAFF.